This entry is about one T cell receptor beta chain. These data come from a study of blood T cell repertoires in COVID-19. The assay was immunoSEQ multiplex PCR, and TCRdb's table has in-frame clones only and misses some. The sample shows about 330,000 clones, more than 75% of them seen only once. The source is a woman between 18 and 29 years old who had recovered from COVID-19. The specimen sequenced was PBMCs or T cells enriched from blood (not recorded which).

CDR3 residues: CASSAVGQGVADTQYF. The CDR3, as DNA: TGTGCCAGCAGCGCTGTGGGACAGGGGGTGGCAGATACGCAGTATTTT. This sequence joins TRBV11-2 and TRBJ2-3, with 11 bases identical to TRBD1. CDR1 is SGHAT, CDR2 FQNNGV, per germline. J was trimmed by 4 bases and V by 5 bases; bases with no gene match: 8. This CDR3 contains 16 residues.